These 5 T cell receptor beta chains were sequenced from one sample in a study of PD-1 blockade in mismatch repair-deficient tumors. Measured with immunoSEQ multiplex PCR; TCRdb has only the in-frame clones, and not every one. The sample records about 120,000 clones, roughly 90% being singletons. The specimen comprised peripheral blood, sampled approximately 73 weeks after starting pembrolizumab. The source is an adult with mismatch repair-deficient cancer.

The rearrangement uses TRBV30 and TRBJ2-1; TRBD2 matches at 12 bases. Looked up from germline, CDR1 is GTSNPN and CDR2 is SVGIG (reference sequence). This CDR3 has 15 amino acids. Unmatched junction bases numbered 6, after V lost 1 base and J lost 8 bases. CDR3 in DNA: TGTGCCTGGAGTGGACTAGCGGGAGTTTTCTATGAGCAGTTCTTC. Translation: CAWSGLAGVFYEQFF. The full variable domain, completed using reference TRBV30 and TRBJ2-1, is SQTIHQWPATLVQPVGSPLSLECTVEGTSNPNLYWYRQAAGRGLQLLFYSVGIGQISSEVPQNLSASRPQDRQFILSSKKLLLSDSGFYLCAWSGLAGVFYEQFFGPGTRLTVL.

The chain has TRBV28 and TRBJ2-7; 12 nucleotides line up with TRBD2. This CDR3 has 16 residues. Germline V lookup: CDR1 MDHEN, CDR2 SYDVKM. Losses at the gene ends were 6 bases for V and 5 bases for J; bases not matched to a gene: 11. The CDR3 loop is CASSRPLAGGPHEQYF. The CDR3 region has the DNA TGTGCCAGCAGCCGACCGCTAGCGGGAGGGCCCCACGAGCAGTACTTC.

The sample holds one count of this clone. The chain links TRBV7-2 to TRBJ2-5; D unclear. This CDR3 contains 13 residues. The V end lost 3 bases, the J end lost 0 bases, and 5 bases lay between the germline ends. Germline V gives CDR1 SGHTA, CDR2 FQGNSA. The CDR3 coding sequence is TGTGCCAGCAGCTTGGGGAACCAAGAGACCCAGTACTTC. Translated: CASSLGNQETQYF.

In DNA form, the CDR3 reads TGTGCCAGCAGCGTAGCCGGGACACCGGGACTAGCCAAAAACATTCAGTACTTC. The encoded protein is CASSVAGTPGLAKNIQYF. V gene TRBV5-4 combines with J gene TRBJ2-4; D may correspond to TRBD1 or TRBD2 (6 bases each). Trimming stripped 4 bases from V and 0 bases from J, with 20 bases between. The CDR3 sequence is 18 residues long. CDR1 is SGHNT, CDR2 YYREEE, per germline (reference sequence).

This sequence joins TRBV9 and TRBJ2-1; D is possibly TRBD2 (5 bases). The length of the CDR3 is 14 residues. CDR1 SGDLS and CDR2 YYNGEE come from the germline V gene. The germline V and J ends were trimmed by 0 bases and 8 bases, with 12 bases remaining between them. DNA for the CDR3: TGTGCCAGCAGCGTAGAACTAGTAAAGGATGAGCAGTTCTTC. This sequence encodes CASSVELVKDEQFF.